The 3 T cell receptor beta chains in this list originate from one sample, sequenced in a study of T cells in Graves' hyperthyroidism and ophthalmopathy. Amplification yielded TCR beta CDR3 regions, with RNA transcripts as the source. Primed by the HTBI set, a first-round RT-PCR was run on the TCR CDR3. MiXCR, applied by TCRdb to the multiplex PCR reads, yields one record per CDR3 protein. Seen here are about 600,000 distinct CDR3 sequences, approximately 15% observed once, and the top ten hold around 3.3%. Sequencing was carried out using blood. Every receptor here comes from a woman between 40 and 50 years old with Graves' ophthalmopathy.

Details on this clonotype: A read error may explain this, as a much larger clone is one base away. This chain uses TRBV20-1 with TRBJ2-2; possible D gene TRBD1, 6 bases. The CDR3 has 12 amino acids. Germline V gene sequence: CDR1 DFQATT, CDR2 SNEGSKA (reference sequence). This CDR3 reads CSRTDNTGKLFF. CDR3 coding DNA: TGCAGTCGGACAGACAACACCGGGAAGCTGTTTTTT.

This chain connects TRBV6-6 to TRBJ1-1; D ambiguous. The CDR3 sequence is 15 residues long. CDR1 and CDR2 from the germline V gene are MNHNY and SVGAGI (reference sequence). The germline V and J ends were trimmed by 0 bases and 3 bases, with 11 bases remaining between them. The CDR3 sequence: CASSYSSWWDTEAFF. DNA of the CDR3: TGTGCCAGCAGTTACTCGAGTTGGTGGGACACTGAAGCTTTCTTT.

The chain combines TRBV6-1 with TRBJ2-3; no clear D gene. Trimming shortened V by 5 bases and J by 6 bases, and 15 bases separated the two germline ends. This CDR3 has 14 amino acids. The germline gives CDR1 MNHNS, CDR2 SASEGT. The CDR3 DNA sequence: TGTGCCAGCAGTCCCGAATTAGGTTCGGATACGCAGTATTTT. Amino acids: CASSPELGSDTQYF.